Listed here are 25 T cell receptor beta chains from one sample, sequenced in a study of Ad26.COV2.S vaccination and SARS-CoV-2 variants. Some clones are missing from TCRdb's copy, which holds only in-frame ones; the method was immunoSEQ multiplex PCR. The profile shows about 440,000 clones, roughly 88% of them singletons. Documented treatment: about 20 received Ad26.COV2.S at low or high dose, single or two shots; roughly 5 received placebo; per-sample allocation not given. The study sampled participants on day 63 after the first vaccine or placebo injection. This specimen consisted of peripheral blood, obtained in a trial of Ad26.COV2.S vaccine versus placebo. The receptors were sampled from a person aged 18 to 65 who received the Ad26.COV2.S COVID-19 vaccine or a placebo.

The V call is TRBV2, the J call TRBJ1-5; D perhaps matches TRBD1 (6 bases). V gave up 7 bases and J gave up 7 bases, with 14 bases separating them. The CDR3 loop spans 13 amino acids. Germline V gives CDR1 SNHLY, CDR2 FYNNEI. The CDR3 DNA reads as TGTGCCAGCACCTCAGGGGCGGGGCAGCCCCAGCATTTT. As protein: CASTSGAGQPQHF.

The chain joins TRBV5-1 to TRBJ2-1, with 7 bases matching TRBD2. CDR1 and CDR2 from the germline V gene are SGHRS and YFSETQ. V shed 0 bases and J 4 bases; nucleotides not matched to a gene: 10. The CDR3 is made up of 17 amino acids. In DNA form, the CDR3 reads TGCGCCAGCAGCTTGGCGGCGGGGGAGGGGTTATACAATGAGCAGTTCTTC. Amino acid sequence: CASSLAAGEGLYNEQFF.

This chain uses TRBV28 with TRBJ2-7; D possibly corresponds to TRBD1 (5 bases). Per germline, CDR1 MDHEN and CDR2 SYDVKM. This CDR3 contains 15 residues. Trimming cost V 5 bases and J 4 bases, with 18 bases left between them. The CDR3: CASSPLREAGYEQYF. CDR3 coding DNA: TGTGCCAGCAGTCCACTCAGGGAAGCTGGGTACGAGCAGTACTTC.

The chain employs TRBV7-9 and TRBJ1-1; D is unclear. Trimming cost V 6 bases and J 2 bases, with 7 bases left between them. The CDR3 runs 12 residues. CDR1 is SEHNR and CDR2 is FQNEAQ in the germline V gene (reference sequence). CDR3 amino acids: CASRSVNTEAFF. The CDR3 bases are TGTGCCAGCAGATCAGTCAACACTGAAGCTTTCTTT.

Comments on this clone: Within the sample, other DNA sequences also encode this same CDR3. The chain uses TRBV9 and TRBJ1-1; no clear D. V lost 2 bases and J lost 0, with 5 bases in between. CDR3 length: 13 amino acids. CDR1 is SGDLS, CDR2 YYNGEE, per germline. The chain's CDR3 is CASSVSVNTEAFF. The CDR3 bases are TGTGCCAGCAGCGTCTCGGTGAACACTGAAGCTTTCTTT. Full variable domain (outside the CDR3, taken from reference TRBV9 and TRBJ1-1): DSGVTQTPKHLITATGQRVTLRCSPRSGDLSVYWYQQSLDQGLQFLIQYYNGEERAKGNILERFSAQQFPDLHSELNLSSLELGDSALYFCASSVSVNTEAFFGQGTRLTVV.

This chain connects TRBV6-5 to TRBJ2-1; D is unresolved. Germline values: CDR1 MNHEY, CDR2 SVGAGI. This CDR3 spans 11 amino acids. V shed 2 bases and J shed 8 bases, with 4 bases lying between them. This chain's CDR3 is CASSYQDEQFF. CDR3 nucleotides: TGTGCCAGCAGTTACCAGGATGAGCAGTTCTTC.

The chain uses TRBV28 and TRBJ2-7; 8 positions agree with TRBD2. Germline values: CDR1 MDHEN, CDR2 SYDVKM. The CDR3 runs to 16 residues. After removal of 8 bases from V and 6 bases from J, the junction contained 18 bases not matched to a gene. CDR3 sequence: CASYGTSHLGGGEQYF. The CDR3 DNA sequence: TGTGCCAGCTACGGGACTAGTCATTTGGGCGGGGGCGAGCAGTACTTC.

The rearrangement links TRBV10-3 to TRBJ2-7, with 10 bases fitting TRBD2. V trimming: 7 bases; J trimming: 0 bases; junction bases outside the gene matches: 9. The CDR3 extends over 16 amino acids. Per germline, CDR1 ENHRY and CDR2 SYGVKD. In DNA form, the CDR3 reads TGTGCCATCACCGAACGACTAGCGGGTGACTCCTACGAGCAGTACTTC. It is translated as CAITERLAGDSYEQYF.

This clone has a single count. The chain couples TRBV18 to TRBJ2-4; D gene uncertain. The ends were cut back, 0 bases at V and 7 bases at J, with 10 bases in the middle. Germline V gives CDR1 KGHSH, CDR2 LQKENI. The CDR3 covers 14 residues. CDR3 sequence reads: CASSPPPDGNIQYF. CDR3 in DNA: TGTGCCAGCTCACCACCTCCCGACGGGAACATTCAGTACTTC.

This chain uses TRBV11-2 with TRBJ1-4; 9 bases fit TRBD1. Unmatched junction bases numbered 11, after V lost 5 bases and J lost 10 bases. Germline V gives CDR1 SGHAT, CDR2 FQNNGV. The CDR3 consists of 15 residues. The CDR3 nucleotides read TGTGCCAGCAGCCGCCTACAGGGGGCCGTAGGAAAACTGTTTTTT. It translates to CASSRLQGAVGKLFF.

V is TRBV15 and J is TRBJ2-7, with 9 bases matching TRBD2. The germline V gene encodes CDR1 LNHNV and CDR2 YYDKDF (reference sequence). There are 16 residues in the CDR3. Trimming took 1 base from V and 6 from J; bases not matched to a gene: 10. Written as DNA, the CDR3 is TGTGCCACCAGCAGAGGAAGGGCTAGCGGGATGAGCGAGCAGTACTTC. Its protein is CATSRGRASGMSEQYF.

The CDR3: CASSLDELAGNSYEQYF. In DNA, the CDR3 is TGTGCCAGCAGCTTAGACGAACTAGCGGGGAACTCCTACGAGCAGTACTTC. The chain carries TRBV7-2 and TRBJ2-7; 10 nucleotides line up with TRBD2. J was trimmed by 0 bases and V by 1 base; bases with no gene match: 6. There are 17 residues in the CDR3. Germline CDR1 SGHTA, CDR2 FQGNSA.

Worth noting for this clone: Other DNA sequences in the sample encode the same CDR3. The chain uses TRBV19 and TRBJ1-5; D uncertain. Trimming left V 3 bases short and J 0 bases short, with 6 bases between. CDR3 size: 14 residues. Germline loops: CDR1 LNHDA, CDR2 SQIVND (reference sequence). The CDR3 DNA is TGTGCCAGTAGTATCGGGTATAGCAATCAGCCCCAGCATTTT. Amino acids: CASSIGYSNQPQHF.

J is TRBJ1-1 and V is TRBV6-2 or TRBV6-3; D gene uncertain. CDR1 and CDR2 (germline): MNHEY, SVGEGT. V lost 2 bases, J lost 0 bases, and 10 bases lay in between. CDR3 length equals 15 residues. The CDR3: CASSYQGPMNTEAFF. CDR3 DNA: TGTGCCAGCAGTTACCAAGGGCCTATGAACACTGAAGCTTTCTTT.

This clone was recorded a few times. The chain is built from TRBV28 and TRBJ1-5; D is uncertain. This CDR3 is 10 amino acids long. Germline-derived CDR1 and CDR2 are MDHEN and SYDVKM. Trimming removed 8 bases at V and 4 bases at J, with 3 bases between. CDR3 bases: TGTGCCAGCGGAAATCAGCCCCAGCATTTT. Translated: CASGNQPQHF.

The chain links TRBV19 to TRBJ1-2; no clear D gene. V was pared by 0 bases and J by 4 bases, with 12 bases between. The CDR3 runs 15 residues. Germline V CDR1 and CDR2: LNHDA, SQIVND (reference sequence). The CDR3 region is CASSIDAEVVYGYTF. The CDR3 DNA reads as TGTGCCAGTAGTATAGATGCCGAGGTAGTCTATGGCTACACCTTC.

This rearrangement joins TRBV5-4 to TRBJ2-3, with D unclear. The CDR3 runs to 15 residues. V lost 0 bases and J lost 2, with 10 bases in between. Germline CDR1 SGHNT, CDR2 YYREEE (reference sequence). The DNA of the CDR3 is TGTGCCAGCAGCTTGGGACTCATAAACACAGATACGCAGTATTTT. Protein sequence: CASSLGLINTDTQYF.

The chain has TRBV13 and TRBJ2-2, with D unresolved. The CDR3 is made up of 15 amino acids. The germline V and J ends were trimmed by 6 bases and 2 bases, with 13 bases remaining between them. Germline loops: CDR1 PRHDT, CDR2 FYEKMQ (reference sequence). The CDR3 region has the DNA TGTGCCAGCAGACAAAACCCCCTAAACACCGGGGAGCTGTTTTTT. Translated, it gives CASRQNPLNTGELFF.

The chain uses TRBV30 and TRBJ1-4; D might be TRBD1 (5 bases). V was trimmed by 3 bases and J by 5 bases, leaving 10 bases between them. The CDR3 has 13 amino acids. Germline V gene data show CDR1 as GTSNPN and CDR2 as SVGIG (reference sequence). CDR3 DNA sequence: TGTGCCTGGAGGGGGCAACCGAATGAAAAACTGTTTTTT. Translation gives CAWRGQPNEKLFF.

The chain recombines TRBV2 with TRBJ1-6; 7 bases are a match to TRBD1. Trimming took 4 bases from V and 10 from J; bases not matched to a gene: 4. The CDR3 has 13 residues. Germline lookup yields CDR1 SNHLY and CDR2 FYNNEI. CDR3 in DNA: TGTGCCAGCAGTGGACAGGGTGAATCACCCCTCCACTTT. Its translation: CASSGQGESPLHF.

This sequence joins TRBV9 and TRBJ1-1, with D unclear. Trimming cost V 4 bases and J 0 bases, with 13 bases left between them. The CDR3 sequence is 15 residues long. Germline V lookup: CDR1 SGDLS, CDR2 YYNGEE. The CDR3 DNA reads TGTGCCAGCAGCCCAGGACGGCCCATGAACACTGAAGCTTTCTTT. As protein: CASSPGRPMNTEAFF.

This clone was observed once. V and J are TRBV6-6 and TRBJ1-4; tentatively, D is TRBD1 (5 bases). Trimming took 5 bases from V and 5 from J, leaving 12 bases between them. There are 14 residues in the CDR3. Germline CDR1 and CDR2: MNHNY and SVGAGI (reference sequence). As DNA, the CDR3 is TGTGCCAGCAGTGGCCCCGGGGCCAATGAAAAACTGTTTTTT. This encodes CASSGPGANEKLFF.

V and J are TRBV19 and TRBJ1-5, with 7 bases that match TRBD1. Germline assignment: CDR1 LNHDA and CDR2 SQIVND (reference sequence). CDR3 length: 15 amino acids. The J segment lost 2 bases and the V segment lost 5 bases, leaving 6 bases of the junction unmatched. DNA for the CDR3: TGTGCCAGTAGTCAGCAGGGGGGAGGCAATCAGCCCCAGCATTTT. Translated: CASSQQGGGNQPQHF.

This chain joins TRBV6-5 and TRBJ2-7; no clear D. The length of the CDR3 is 11 residues. Trimming stripped 2 bases from V and 6 bases from J, with 5 bases between. Germline V gives CDR1 MNHEY, CDR2 SVGAGI. DNA of the CDR3: TGTGCCAGCAGTTACCGGGTCGAGCAGTACTTC. Translation gives CASSYRVEQYF.

A single count supports this clone. The gene calls are TRBV2 and TRBJ2-5, with 9 bases aligning to TRBD1. The germline CDR1 and CDR2 sequences are SNHLY and FYNNEI. The CDR3 length is 14 residues. With 2 bases clipped from V and 4 bases from J, the junction kept 2 bases outside the gene matches. CDR3 loop: CASSELQGAETQYF. The CDR3 DNA reads as TGTGCCAGCAGTGAATTACAGGGGGCAGAGACCCAGTACTTC.